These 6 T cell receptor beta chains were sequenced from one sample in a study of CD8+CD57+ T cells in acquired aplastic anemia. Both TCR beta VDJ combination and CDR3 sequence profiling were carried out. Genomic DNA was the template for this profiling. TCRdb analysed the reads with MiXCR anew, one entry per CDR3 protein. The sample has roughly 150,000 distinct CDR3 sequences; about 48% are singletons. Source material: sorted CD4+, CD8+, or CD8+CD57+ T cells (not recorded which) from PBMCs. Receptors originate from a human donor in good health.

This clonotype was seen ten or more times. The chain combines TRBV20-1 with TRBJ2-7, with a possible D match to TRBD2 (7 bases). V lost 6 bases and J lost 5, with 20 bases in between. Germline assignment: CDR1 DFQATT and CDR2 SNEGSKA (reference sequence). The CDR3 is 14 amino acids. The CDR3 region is CSAPGTLGGDEQYF. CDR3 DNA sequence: TGCAGTGCACCCGGAACGTTAGGGGGGGACGAGCAGTACTTC.

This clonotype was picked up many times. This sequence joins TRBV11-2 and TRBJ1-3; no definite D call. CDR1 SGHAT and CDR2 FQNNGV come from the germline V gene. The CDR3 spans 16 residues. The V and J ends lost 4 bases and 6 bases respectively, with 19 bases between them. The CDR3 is CASSSMNAEPLNTIYF. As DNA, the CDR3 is TGTGCCAGCAGCTCTATGAACGCCGAGCCGTTAAACACCATATATTTT. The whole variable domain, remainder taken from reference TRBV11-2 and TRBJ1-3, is EAGVAQSPRYKIIEKRQSVAFWCNPISGHATLYWYQQILGQGPKLLIQFQNNGVVDDSQLPKDRFSAERLKGVDSTLKIQPAKLEDSAVYLCASSSMNAEPLNTIYFGEGSWLTVV.

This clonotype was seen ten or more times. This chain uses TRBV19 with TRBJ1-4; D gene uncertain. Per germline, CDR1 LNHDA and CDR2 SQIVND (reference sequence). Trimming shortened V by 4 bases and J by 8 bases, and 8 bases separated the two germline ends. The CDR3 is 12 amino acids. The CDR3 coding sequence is TGTGCCAGTAGTAAGCGCCCCGAAAAACTGTTTTTT. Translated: CASSKRPEKLFF.

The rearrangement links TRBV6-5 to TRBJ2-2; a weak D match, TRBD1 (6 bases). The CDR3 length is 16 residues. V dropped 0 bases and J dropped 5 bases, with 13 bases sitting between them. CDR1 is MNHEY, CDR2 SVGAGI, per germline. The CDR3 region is CASSYSIGGITGELFF. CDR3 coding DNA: TGTGCCAGCAGTTACTCGATAGGGGGTATTACCGGGGAGCTGTTTTTT.

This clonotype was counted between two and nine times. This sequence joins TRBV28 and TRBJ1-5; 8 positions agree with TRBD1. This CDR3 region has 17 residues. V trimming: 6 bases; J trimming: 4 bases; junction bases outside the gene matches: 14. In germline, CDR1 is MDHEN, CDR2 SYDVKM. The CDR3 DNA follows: TGTGCCAGCAGCCTCCCCGGACAGGGAAGAATGAATCAGCCCCAGCATTTT. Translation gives CASSLPGQGRMNQPQHF. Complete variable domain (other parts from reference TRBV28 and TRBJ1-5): DVKVTQSSRYLVKRTGEKVFLECVQDMDHENMFWYRQDPGLGLRLIYFSYDVKMKEKGDIPEGYSVSREKKERFSLILESASTNQTSMYLCASSLPGQGRMNQPQHFGDGTRLSIL.

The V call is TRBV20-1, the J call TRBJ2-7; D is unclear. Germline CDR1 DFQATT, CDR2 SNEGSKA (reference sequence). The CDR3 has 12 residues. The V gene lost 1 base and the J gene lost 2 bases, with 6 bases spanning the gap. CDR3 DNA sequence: TGCAGTGCTAGAGTAGCTCCCTACGAGCAGTACTTC. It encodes CSARVAPYEQYF.